This paragraph covers one T cell receptor beta chain sequence. Its antigen is not known. This sample stems from a study of T cell repertoires in cytomegalovirus infection. Study in general: The authors used CMV epitopes that were HLA-C-restricted (recently identified) and HLA-B-restricted (well studied). Public TCR beta signatures marked donors with CMV infection and the matching HLA.

The V and J ends lost 0 bases and 0 bases respectively, with 15 bases between them. Germline V gene sequence: CDR1 MGHRA, CDR2 YSYEKL. The CDR3 is 18 amino acids. Regarding the study as a whole: Clonotypes of TCR beta that were HLA-C-restricted and CMV-specific dominated the ex vivo response.

TCRdb reanalysed the reads using MiXCR and keeps one entry per CDR3 protein. The repertoire includes 75,000 to 95,000 distinct CDR3 sequences, around half of them detected once, and roughly 93% sits in the top ten. This chain connects TRBV4-1 to TRBJ2-1; D is undetermined. Sample: CD8+ T cells from cultured PBMCs, taken from culture after CMV antigen stimulation. This receptor was taken from a human donor in good health (CMV status not recorded). Some clones in this sample may be carry-over from other donors' samples. Written as DNA, the CDR3 is TGCGCCAGCAGCCAAGATGATCCCCCAGGAGCCTCCTACAATGAGCAGTTCTTC. It encodes CASSQDDPPGASYNEQFF.